Listed below are T cell receptor beta chains from one sample, sequenced in a study of identifying expanded T cells in peripheral blood. Only in-frame clones appear in the TCRdb table, and some are missing; sequencing was by immunoSEQ multiplex PCR. The repertoire holds about 78,000 clones, with 80% to 90% as singletons. Material: blood. The source is a person aged 18 to 70 in good health. CDR3s include the opening cysteine and the closing phenylalanine or tryptophan. The order of the fields is V gene, J gene, CDR3 protein.

V gene: TRBV11-3
J gene: TRBJ2-2
CDR3 protein: CASSLGTGRGELFF

V gene: TRBV5-1
J gene: TRBJ1-1
CDR3 protein: CASSLGGRITEAFF

V gene: TRBV18
J gene: TRBJ1-2
CDR3 protein: CASSPLKGAQANYGYTF

V gene: TRBV5-6
J gene: TRBJ2-1
CDR3 protein: CASSLLLAGGPSYNEQFF

V gene: TRBV7-2
J gene: TRBJ2-1
CDR3 protein: CASSLASGSRFNEQFF

V gene: TRBV28
J gene: TRBJ1-2
CDR3 protein: CASSSADSSYGYTF

V gene: TRBV28
J gene: TRBJ2-7
CDR3 protein: CASSSRDRGIYEQYF

V gene: TRBV5-6
J gene: TRBJ1-3
CDR3 protein: CASSTPGQGAGNTIYF

V gene: TRBV6-6
J gene: TRBJ1-1
CDR3 protein: CASSQYRGNTEAFF

V gene: TRBV15
J gene: TRBJ2-7
CDR3 protein: CATSAGTVDYEQYF

V gene: TRBV6-1
J gene: TRBJ1-1
CDR3 protein: CASRGTGFSVAEAFF

V gene: TRBV6-5
J gene: TRBJ2-7
CDR3 protein: CASSYGGGLHSYEQYF

V gene: TRBV5-1
J gene: TRBJ2-5
CDR3 protein: CASSLAVGHRGETQYF

V gene: TRBV13
J gene: TRBJ1-3
CDR3 protein: CASRRAPGDTIYF

V gene: TRBV5-4
J gene: TRBJ1-5
CDR3 protein: CASSLGGANQPQHF

V gene: TRBV4-2
J gene: TRBJ2-3
CDR3 protein: CASSQALGGSTTDTQYF

V gene: TRBV7-2
J gene: TRBJ2-7
CDR3 protein: CASSFSGRAYEQYF

V gene: TRBV7-6
J gene: TRBJ2-7
CDR3 protein: CASSLAPSGSYEQYF

V gene: TRBV28
J gene: TRBJ2-3
CDR3 protein: CASSLWGGTGDTQYF

V gene: TRBV15
J gene: TRBJ2-2
CDR3 protein: CATSRDLAMNTGELFF

V gene: TRBV29-1
J gene: TRBJ2-5
CDR3 protein: CSVDGLAGWETQYF

V gene: TRBV27
J gene: TRBJ1-1
CDR3 protein: CASSLSGLGTEAFF

V gene: TRBV7-2
J gene: TRBJ2-1
CDR3 protein: CASGRSSYNEQFF

V gene: TRBV7-9
J gene: TRBJ2-7
CDR3 protein: CASSFRTELYEQYF

V gene: TRBV6-1
J gene: TRBJ2-1
CDR3 protein: CASDGGEPGNEQFF

V gene: TRBV28
J gene: TRBJ2-7
CDR3 protein: CASSLDRGIYEQYF

V gene: TRBV5-6
J gene: TRBJ2-2
CDR3 protein: CASSPGQGAMRGGELFF